A selection of T cell receptor beta chains follows, all from one sample in a study of blood T cell repertoires in COVID-19. Profiling relied on immunoSEQ multiplex PCR, and the TCRdb table lists in-frame clones only, not all of them. The sample has around 380,000 clones, about 90% seen once; the top ten hold 1.3%. The sequenced sample consisted of PBMCs or T cells enriched from blood (not recorded which). The receptor source for this set is a man aged 25-40 years who had recovered from COVID-19. Each CDR3 is given with its conserved first and last residue. Each record gives: V gene, D gene, clone size, J gene, CDR3 DNA, CDR3 protein. D genes are given only for firm matches. Part of the rows lack a size; the others show once, few, many or a class for expanded clones.

TRBV18	TRBD1	-	TRBJ1-2	TGTGCCAGCTCAAAGAACAGGGGTGAGAACTATGGCTACACCTTC	CASSKNRGENYGYTF
TRBV19	-	-	TRBJ2-7	TGTGCCAGTAGCCCCCAGGGATCCTACGAGCAGTACTTC	CASSPQGSYEQYF
TRBV19	TRBD2	-	TRBJ2-7	TGTGCCAGTAGTACCCTAGCGGGGGGCTTCTACGAGCAGTACTTC	CASSTLAGGFYEQYF
TRBV27	-	-	TRBJ1-5	TGTGCCAGCAGTTTGGTTAGTAATCAGCCCCAGCATTTT	CASSLVSNQPQHF
TRBV27	TRBD1	-	TRBJ2-5	TGTGCCAGCAGTTTAAGGGACAGAGGAGAGACCCAGTACTTC	CASSLRDRGETQYF
TRBV10-3	-	few	TRBJ1-2	TGTGCCATCAGTGATATGGAGGTCAGGACCCCCTATGGCTACACCTTC	CAISDMEVRTPYGYTF
TRBV5-4	TRBD2	-	TRBJ2-5	TGTGCCAGCAGCTTGTCTAGCGGGGGTACTTTAGAAGAGACCCAGTACTTC	CASSLSSGGTLEETQYF
TRBV4-3	-	-	TRBJ2-7	TGCGCCAGCAGCCCAGACGGTTACGAGCAGTACTTC	CASSPDGYEQYF
TRBV7-8	-	-	TRBJ1-5	TGTGCCAGCAGCTTCGGGACACCGGGGATCAATCAGCCCCAGCATTTT	CASSFGTPGINQPQHF
TRBV11-2	-	-	TRBJ2-3	TGTGCCAGCAGCTTTAGTAGTTGGACGCAGTATTTT	CASSFSSWTQYF
TRBV9	-	-	TRBJ1-4	TGTGCCAGCAGCGTAGGAGGGGGGGCGTCAACTAATGAAAAACTGTTTTTT	CASSVGGGASTNEKLFF
TRBV18	-	-	TRBJ1-4	TGTGCCAGCTCGGGGCGGAACAATGAAAAACTGTTTTTT	CASSGRNNEKLFF
TRBV5-4	TRBD1	-	TRBJ1-6	TGTGCCAGCAGCTGGGGACAGGGAGGATCACCCCTCCACTTT	CASSWGQGGSPLHF
TRBV2	-	-	TRBJ2-7	TGTGCCAGCAGCCCGGTAAGGCAGGGCCGCGACGAGCAGTACTTC	CASSPVRQGRDEQYF
TRBV25-1	-	-	TRBJ2-5	TGTGCCAGCAGTGCCGGAGTGACGGACAAAGAGACCCAGTACTTC	CASSAGVTDKETQYF
TRBV29-1	-	once	TRBJ2-2	TGCAGCGTTGAGGGACAGAACACCGGGGAGCTGTTTTTT	CSVEGQNTGELFF
TRBV7-2	-	-	TRBJ1-1	TGTGCCAGCAGCTTACGCAGGCAGAACACTGAAGCTTTCTTT	CASSLRRQNTEAFF
TRBV19	TRBD1	-	TRBJ1-5	TGTGCCAGTAGTATCTCTCGACAGGGATGGCAGCCCCAGCATTTT	CASSISRQGWQPQHF
TRBV19	TRBD1	-	TRBJ1-2	TGTGCCAGTAGTACAACGGCGCAGGGGGCGCTTGGCTACACCTTC	CASSTTAQGALGYTF
TRBV4-3	-	-	TRBJ1-4	TGCGCCAGCAGCCAAGATTGGGCAGAGAATGAAAAACTGTTTTTT	CASSQDWAENEKLFF
TRBV6-6	-	-	TRBJ2-3	TGTGCCAGCAGTCCTCCTAAAGGGGGTCTAGATCTGGATACGCAGTATTTT	CASSPPKGGLDLDTQYF
TRBV2	-	-	TRBJ2-1	TGTGCCAGCAGTGAACCGCAGGCTTCAGACAATGAGCAGTTCTTC	CASSEPQASDNEQFF
TRBV9	TRBD2	-	TRBJ2-1	TGTGCCAGCAGTGCAGGGACTAGGACCTACAATGAGCAGTTCTTC	CASSAGTRTYNEQFF
TRBV9	TRBD1	-	TRBJ1-1	TGTGCCAGCAGCCTTACCATCACAGGGGATACTGAAGCTTTCTTT	CASSLTITGDTEAFF
TRBV4-2	-	-	TRBJ1-4	TGTGCCAGCAGCCAAGAGGGGCGGGGCTCTAATGAAAAACTGTTTTTT	CASSQEGRGSNEKLFF
TRBV29-1	TRBD1	-	TRBJ2-7	TGCAGCGTCGTTCCCGGGACAGGGGTCTACGAGCAGTACTTC	CSVVPGTGVYEQYF
TRBV4-3	-	-	TRBJ1-6	TGCGCCAGCAGCCAAGAACAGTATAATTCACCCCTCCACTTT	CASSQEQYNSPLHF
TRBV10-3	TRBD1	-	TRBJ2-7	TGTGCCATCAGTGAGTCCGACAGGGGGGTCTCCTACGAGCAGTACTTC	CAISESDRGVSYEQYF
TRBV29-1	TRBD1	-	TRBJ1-1	TGCAGCGCCACCCGGGACAGGGAGATTGAAGCTTTCTTT	CSATRDREIEAFF
TRBV5-4	-	once	TRBJ2-5	TGTGCCAGCAGCTTTGAATACAGCCAAGAGACCCAGTACTTC	CASSFEYSQETQYF
TRBV27	TRBD1	-	TRBJ1-1	TGTGCCAGTGCCTTGGGGACAGAACTGAACACTGAAGCTTTCTTT	CASALGTELNTEAFF
TRBV3-1/TRBV3-2	-	-	TRBJ1-1	TGTGCCAGCAGCCCGCTCAATTCAGGGTACACTGAAGCTTTCTTT	CASSPLNSGYTEAFF
TRBV21-1	-	-	TRBJ2-5	TGTGCCAGCAAGAGGGACAGAGGAGCGATCCAGTACTTC	CASKRDRGAIQYF
TRBV4-1	-	once	TRBJ2-7	TGCGCCAGCAGCCAAGGGGCGTCCTACGAGCAGTACTTC	CASSQGASYEQYF
TRBV3-1/TRBV3-2	-	once	TRBJ1-2	TGTGCCAGCAGCCGACAGAACTATGGCTACACCTTC	CASSRQNYGYTF
TRBV2	-	-	TRBJ2-2	TGTGCCAGCAACGGGGTCCCCACCGGGGAGCTGTTTTTT	CASNGVPTGELFF
TRBV2	-	-	TRBJ1-6	TGTGCCAGCACTTGGTCTGTCTTCGGGTCACCCCTCCACTTT	CASTWSVFGSPLHF
TRBV7-9	-	-	TRBJ2-2	TGTGCCAGCAGCTTGCTAGCTGTCTTCACCGGGGAGCTGTTTTTT	CASSLLAVFTGELFF
TRBV25-1	-	-	TRBJ1-1	TGTGCCAGCAACACGGGGTCTCCCGCGGGGGCTTTCTTT	CASNTGSPAGAFF
TRBV7-6	TRBD1	once	TRBJ1-5	TGTGCCAGCAGCTTAGGGACAGGGAGCAATCAGCCCCAGCATTTT	CASSLGTGSNQPQHF
TRBV28	-	-	TRBJ1-1	TGTGCCAACTGCCACGGGGGTTCAAAGAACACTGAAGCTTTCTTT	CANCHGGSKNTEAFF
TRBV6-5	-	-	TRBJ1-1	TGTGCCAGCTTCCGGGGGATTAGAACTGAAGCTTTCTTT	CASFRGIRTEAFF
TRBV18	TRBD1	-	TRBJ1-6	TGTGCCAGCTCACCACCGGGGGGACAGGGGAATTCACCCCTCCACTTT	CASSPPGGQGNSPLHF
TRBV13	TRBD1	-	TRBJ1-5	TGTGCCAGCAGCTTCGGGACAGGGAATCAGCCCCAGCATTTT	CASSFGTGNQPQHF
TRBV7-2	TRBD1	-	TRBJ1-5	TGTGCCAGCAGCCCTACCCCTGACAGGGCAACTCAGCCCCAGCATTTT	CASSPTPDRATQPQHF
TRBV19	-	-	TRBJ1-5	TGTGCCAGTAGCCGAAACCCTGCCCCCGGGGTGTATCAGCCCCAGCATTTT	CASSRNPAPGVYQPQHF
TRBV28	-	-	TRBJ1-4	TGTGCCAGCAGTGGGGCTGGAGAAAAACTGTTTTTT	CASSGAGEKLFF
TRBV15	TRBD1	-	TRBJ1-2	TGTGCCACCAGCAGAGATCTTAGACAGGGGGAAGGCTACACCTTC	CATSRDLRQGEGYTF
TRBV19	-	once	TRBJ2-2	TGTGCCAGTAGTGACCGGGTGGCCGGGGAGCTGTTTTTT	CASSDRVAGELFF
TRBV10-2	-	-	TRBJ2-2	TGCGCCAGCAGTGAGCTGGGCAGATCCACCGGGGAGCTGTTTTTT	CASSELGRSTGELFF
TRBV30	-	-	TRBJ1-5	TGTGCCTGGAGTGCCCCTGGAGCGGGCAATCAGCCCCAGCATTTT	CAWSAPGAGNQPQHF